This T cell receptor beta chain was captured by sequencing in a study of T cells in Graves' hyperthyroidism and ophthalmopathy. Trimming took off 1 base at V and 4 bases at J, with 10 bases between the two ends. Germline assignment: CDR1 KGHSH and CDR2 LQKENI. CDR3 size: 14 residues. RNA transcripts provided the source from which TCR beta CDR3 regions were amplified. Initially, a first-round RT-PCR of the TCR CDR3 employed the HTBI primer set. One entry per CDR3 protein results from TCRdb running MiXCR on the multiplex PCR reads. The sample lists around 600,000 distinct CDR3 sequences; approximately 14% were seen once. This clonotype was seen many times.

The V call is TRBV18, the J call TRBJ1-1; D is unresolved. Sequenced input: blood. The sequence was obtained from a woman aged 45-60 years with Graves' ophthalmopathy. CDR3 amino acids: CASSPRAGGTEAFF. The CDR3 coding sequence is TGTGCCAGCTCACCACGGGCAGGCGGCACTGAAGCTTTCTTT.